These 3 T cell receptor beta chains were sequenced from one sample in a study of T cell changes during pregnancy in multiple sclerosis. Sequencing used immunoSEQ multiplex PCR; TCRdb keeps in-frame clones, though not all of them. The table shows 70,000 to 95,000 clones, with 90% to 95% occurring only once. The sequenced sample was peripheral blood, obtained in the first trimester of pregnancy. The receptors here all came from a female donor with multiple sclerosis, enrolled in a pregnancy study.

The chain has TRBV7-9 and TRBJ2-1, with 9 positions matching TRBD2. The CDR3 extends over 17 amino acids. Germline V lookup: CDR1 SEHNR, CDR2 FQNEAQ (reference sequence). With V trimmed by 4 bases and J by 7 bases, 14 bases remained unmatched. The CDR3 loop is CASSSGLVAGGPNEQFF. The CDR3 DNA reads as TGTGCCAGCAGCTCAGGTCTAGTGGCGGGGGGGCCGAATGAGCAGTTCTTC.

The chain links TRBV7-3 to TRBJ2-3; tentative D call: TRBD1 (6 bases). Between the trimmed V and J ends, which lost 8 bases and 4 bases, there was a span of 13 bases. The CDR3 loop spans 13 amino acids. The germline V gene has CDR1 SGHTA and CDR2 FQGTGA. CDR3 loop: CASLPQGSDTQYF. The CDR3 DNA sequence: TGTGCCAGCTTGCCCCAGGGGTCAGATACGCAGTATTTT. Looking up the rest from reference TRBV7-3 and TRBJ2-3 gives the full variable domain: GAGVSQTPSNKVTEKGKYVELRCDPISGHTALYWYRQSLGQGPEFLIYFQGTGAADDSGLPNDRFFAVRPEGSVSTLKIQRTERGDSAVYLCASLPQGSDTQYFGPGTRLTVL.

Here the CDR3 reads CASSHDQVYGYTF. The CDR3 DNA reads as TGTGCCAGCAGTCATGACCAGGTTTATGGCTACACCTTC. The rearrangement joins TRBV7-9 to TRBJ1-2; D not resolved. CDR3 length: 13 amino acids. Deletions cut 6 bases from V and 5 bases from J, with 13 bases between. CDR1 is SEHNR and CDR2 is FQNEAQ in the germline V gene (reference sequence).